This TCR beta chain was identified during a study of long-term antiretroviral therapy in people with HIV. Study-wide results and caveats: Post-ART, diversity grew, though it stayed under transplant donor control levels. Older ART regimens were possibly in use when the blood was collected between the mid-2000s and the late 2010s. No data were available on ART adherence, viral resistance or therapy changes.

A word on this clone: Its matching antigen is unknown.

Every specimen provided about 0.9-10 million cryopreserved PBMC before DNA extraction took place. The immunoSEQ assay was v3.0, run at survey level. Clones were read by immunoSEQ multiplex PCR, and TCRdb kept only the in-frame ones, dropping some. The table lists more than 20,000 clones, 70% to 85% of them singletons, with approximately 5.5% in the top ten. V lost 4 bases to trimming and J lost 9 bases, with 8 bases between them. This CDR3 comprises 11 residues. The germline V gene has CDR1 MNHEY and CDR2 SMNVEV (reference sequence). The TCR comes from a man aged 25 to 45 with HIV. The chain couples TRBV27 to TRBJ2-3; D is undetermined. Sequenced material: unsorted PBMCs, taken 4.4 years after starting antiretroviral therapy. CDR3 region: CASSSGDTQYF. The CDR3 nucleotides read TGTGCCAGCAGTTCGGGTGACACGCAGTATTTT.